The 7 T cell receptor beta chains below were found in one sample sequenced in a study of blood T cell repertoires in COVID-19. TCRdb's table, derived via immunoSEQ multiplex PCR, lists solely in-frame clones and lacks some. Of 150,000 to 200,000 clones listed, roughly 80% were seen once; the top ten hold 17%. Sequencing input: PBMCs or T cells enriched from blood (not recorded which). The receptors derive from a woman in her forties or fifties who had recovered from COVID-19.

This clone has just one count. The CDR3 reads CASSLAERVGTGELFF. The CDR3 DNA reads as TGCGCCAGCAGCTTGGCCGAGAGGGTGGGCACCGGGGAGCTGTTTTTT. The chain joins TRBV5-1 to TRBJ2-2; TRBD2 is a possible D gene (5 bases). Germline CDR1 SGHRS, CDR2 YFSETQ. V lost 0 bases and J 4 bases, leaving 13 bases between the germline ends. The CDR3 loop spans 16 amino acids.

The CDR3 loop is CASSIGGQGEQYF. The CDR3 DNA reads TGTGCCAGTAGTATAGGGGGACAGGGGGAGCAGTACTTC. The rearrangement uses TRBV19 and TRBJ2-7, with 10 nucleotides matching TRBD1. Germline V gives CDR1 LNHDA, CDR2 SQIVND (reference sequence). The CDR3 runs 13 residues. J lost 7 bases, V lost 1 base, and 1 base had no gene match.

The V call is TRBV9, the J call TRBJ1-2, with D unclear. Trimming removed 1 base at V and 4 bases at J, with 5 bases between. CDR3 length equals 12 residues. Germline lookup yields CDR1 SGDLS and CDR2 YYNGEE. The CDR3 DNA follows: TGTGCCAGCAGCGTATTCGGCTATGGCTACACCTTC. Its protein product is CASSVFGYGYTF. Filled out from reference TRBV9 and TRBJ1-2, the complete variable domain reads DSGVTQTPKHLITATGQRVTLRCSPRSGDLSVYWYQQSLDQGLQFLIQYYNGEERAKGNILERFSAQQFPDLHSELNLSSLELGDSALYFCASSVFGYGYTFGSGTRLTVV.

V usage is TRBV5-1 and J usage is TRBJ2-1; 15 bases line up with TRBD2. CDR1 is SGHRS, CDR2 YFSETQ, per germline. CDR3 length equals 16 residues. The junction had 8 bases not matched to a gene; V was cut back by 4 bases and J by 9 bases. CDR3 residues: CASSLPGTSGRSEQFF. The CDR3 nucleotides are TGCGCCAGCAGCCTCCCCGGGACTAGCGGGAGGAGTGAGCAGTTCTTC.

DNA for the CDR3: TGTGCCAGCAGCCAACAAGGACTAGCGGGAGCCTGGGGCCGAATTTACAATGAGCAGTTCTTC. This sequence encodes CASSQQGLAGAWGRIYNEQFF. The chain joins TRBV3-1 (or the pseudogene TRBV3-2) to TRBJ2-1, with 13 bases aligning to TRBD2. Germline V gene sequence: CDR1 LGHDT, CDR2 YNNKEL (reference sequence). There are 21 residues in the CDR3. V shed 2 bases, J shed 4 bases, and the junction held 17 bases outside the gene matches.

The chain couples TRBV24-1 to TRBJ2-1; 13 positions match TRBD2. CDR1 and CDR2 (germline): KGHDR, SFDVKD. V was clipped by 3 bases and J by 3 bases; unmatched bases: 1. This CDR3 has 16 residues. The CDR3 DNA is TGTGCCACCAGTGATAGGACTAGCGGGAGCTACAATGAGCAGTTCTTC. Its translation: CATSDRTSGSYNEQFF.

The CDR3 region is CASSLLSSGNTIYF. CDR3 bases: TGTGCCAGCAGCCTGTTGAGCTCTGGAAACACCATATATTTT. The chain carries TRBV3-1 (or the pseudogene TRBV3-2) and TRBJ1-3; D is uncertain. V lost 4 bases to trimming and J lost 0 bases, with 7 bases between them. The CDR3 totals 14 residues. Germline V gives CDR1 LGHDT, CDR2 YNNKEL (reference sequence).